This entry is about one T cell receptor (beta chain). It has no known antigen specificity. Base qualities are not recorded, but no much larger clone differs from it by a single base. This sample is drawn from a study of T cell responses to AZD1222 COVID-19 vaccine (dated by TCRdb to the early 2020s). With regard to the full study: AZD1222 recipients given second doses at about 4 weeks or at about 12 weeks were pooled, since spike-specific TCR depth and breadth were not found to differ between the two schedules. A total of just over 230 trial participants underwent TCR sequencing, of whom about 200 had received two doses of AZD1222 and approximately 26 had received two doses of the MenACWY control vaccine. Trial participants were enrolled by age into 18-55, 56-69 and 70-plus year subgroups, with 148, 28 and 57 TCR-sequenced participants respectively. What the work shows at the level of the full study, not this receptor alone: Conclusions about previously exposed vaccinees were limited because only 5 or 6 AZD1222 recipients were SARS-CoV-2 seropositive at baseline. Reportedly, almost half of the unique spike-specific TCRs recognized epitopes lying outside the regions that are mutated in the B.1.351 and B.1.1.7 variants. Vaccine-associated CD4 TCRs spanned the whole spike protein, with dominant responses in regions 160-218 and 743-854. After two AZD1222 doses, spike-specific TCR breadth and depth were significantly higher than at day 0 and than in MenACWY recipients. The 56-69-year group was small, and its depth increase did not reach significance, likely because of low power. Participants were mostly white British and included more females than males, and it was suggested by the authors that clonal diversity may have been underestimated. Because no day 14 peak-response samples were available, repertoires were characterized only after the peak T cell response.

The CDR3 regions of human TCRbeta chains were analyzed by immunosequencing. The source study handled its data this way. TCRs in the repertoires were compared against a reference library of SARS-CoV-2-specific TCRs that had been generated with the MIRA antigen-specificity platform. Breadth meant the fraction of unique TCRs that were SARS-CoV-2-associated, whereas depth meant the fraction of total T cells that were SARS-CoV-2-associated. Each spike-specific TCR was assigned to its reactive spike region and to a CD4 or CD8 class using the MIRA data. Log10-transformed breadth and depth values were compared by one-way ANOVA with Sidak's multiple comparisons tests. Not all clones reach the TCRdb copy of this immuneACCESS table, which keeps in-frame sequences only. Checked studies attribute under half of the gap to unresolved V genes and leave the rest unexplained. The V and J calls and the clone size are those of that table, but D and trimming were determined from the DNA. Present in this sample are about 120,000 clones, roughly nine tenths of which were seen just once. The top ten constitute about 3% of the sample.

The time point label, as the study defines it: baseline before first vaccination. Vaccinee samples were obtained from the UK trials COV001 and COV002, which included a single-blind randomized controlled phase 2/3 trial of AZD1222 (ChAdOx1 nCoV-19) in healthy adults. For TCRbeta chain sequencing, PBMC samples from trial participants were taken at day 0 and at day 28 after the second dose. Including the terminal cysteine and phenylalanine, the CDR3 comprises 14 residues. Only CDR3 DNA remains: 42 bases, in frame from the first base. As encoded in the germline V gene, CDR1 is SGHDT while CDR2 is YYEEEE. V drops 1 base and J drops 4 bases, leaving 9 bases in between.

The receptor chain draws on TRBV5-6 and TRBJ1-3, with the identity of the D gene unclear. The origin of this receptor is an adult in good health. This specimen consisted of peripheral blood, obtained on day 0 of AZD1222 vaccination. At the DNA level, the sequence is TGTGCCAGCAGCTTGCGTCACGGGGGAAACACCATATATTTT. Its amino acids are CASSLRHGGNTIYF.